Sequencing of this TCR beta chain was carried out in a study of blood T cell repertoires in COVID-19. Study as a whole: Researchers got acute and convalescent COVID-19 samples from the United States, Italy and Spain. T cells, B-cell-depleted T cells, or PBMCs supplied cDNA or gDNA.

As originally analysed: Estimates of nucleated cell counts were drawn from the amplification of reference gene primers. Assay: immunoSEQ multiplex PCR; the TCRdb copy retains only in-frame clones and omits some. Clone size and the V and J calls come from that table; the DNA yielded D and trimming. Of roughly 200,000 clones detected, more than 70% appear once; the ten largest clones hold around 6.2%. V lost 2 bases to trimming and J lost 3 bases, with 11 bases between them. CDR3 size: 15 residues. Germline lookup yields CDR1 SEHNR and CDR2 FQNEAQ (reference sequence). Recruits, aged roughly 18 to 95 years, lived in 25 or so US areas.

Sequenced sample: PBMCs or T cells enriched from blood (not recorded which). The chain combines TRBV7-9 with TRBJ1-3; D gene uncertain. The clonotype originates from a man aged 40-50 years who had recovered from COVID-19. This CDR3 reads CASSLRGTDGNTIYF. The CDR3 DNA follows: TGTGCCAGCAGCTTACGAGGTACGGATGGAAACACCATATATTTT.